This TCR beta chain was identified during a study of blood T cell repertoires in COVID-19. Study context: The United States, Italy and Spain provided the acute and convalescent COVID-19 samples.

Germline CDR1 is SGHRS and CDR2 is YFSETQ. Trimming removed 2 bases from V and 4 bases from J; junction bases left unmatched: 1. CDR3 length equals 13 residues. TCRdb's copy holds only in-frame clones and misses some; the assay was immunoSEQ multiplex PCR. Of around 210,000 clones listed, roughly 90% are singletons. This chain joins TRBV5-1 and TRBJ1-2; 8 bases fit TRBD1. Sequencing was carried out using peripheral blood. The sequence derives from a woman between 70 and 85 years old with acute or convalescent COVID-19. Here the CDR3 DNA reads TGCGCCAGCAGCTTCGGACAGGGCTATGGCTACACCTTC. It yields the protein CASSFGQGYGYTF.